The 5 T cell receptor beta chains below were found in one sample sequenced in a study of early T cells in non-severe SARS-CoV-2 infection. MiXCR, run by TCRdb on the 5' RACE reads, gives a single entry per CDR3 protein. The data contain tens of thousands of distinct CDR3 sequences, approximately 6% of them seen just once; the ten biggest clones take up 7.8%. Sequencing was performed on whole blood. These receptors were obtained from an adult who was a healthcare worker with PCR-confirmed SARS-CoV-2 infection or an uninfected control (not recorded which).

This clonotype was counted at least ten times. The chain has TRBV4-2 and TRBJ1-2; D unresolved. The CDR3 is 14 amino acids. Germline CDR1 LGHNA, CDR2 YNFKEQ. V was trimmed by 0 bases and J by 5 bases, leaving 10 bases between them. CDR3 loop: CASSQDLVSYGYTF. The CDR3 region has the DNA TGTGCCAGCAGCCAAGATCTGGTATCGTATGGCTACACCTTC.

This clonotype occurred many times. This sequence joins TRBV6-5 and TRBJ2-2; D remains unclear. Germline assignment: CDR1 MNHEY and CDR2 SVGAGI. V gave up 0 bases and J gave up 5 bases, with 16 bases separating them. The CDR3 length is 17 residues. The CDR3 protein is CASSYSPNDPGTGELFF. The DNA of the CDR3 is TGTGCCAGCAGTTACTCCCCAAACGATCCCGGGACCGGGGAGCTGTTTTTT.

In DNA, the CDR3 is TGTGCCAGCAGTCAACGGGCCCAAGAGACCCAGTACTTC. This codes for CASSQRAQETQYF. The V gene is TRBV5-4, the J gene TRBJ2-5, with D uncertain. This CDR3 spans 13 amino acids. Trimming took off 5 bases at V and 1 base at J, with 9 bases between the two ends. Germline-derived CDR1 and CDR2 are SGHNT and YYREEE (reference sequence).

This clonotype was found many times. The rearrangement links TRBV18 to TRBJ2-5; possibly TRBD1 for D (5 bases). Trimming left V 3 bases short and J 1 base short, with 6 bases between. The length of the CDR3 is 13 residues. CDR1 KGHSH and CDR2 LQKENI come from the germline V gene. The CDR3 DNA reads TGTGCCAGCTCACCGACAGTCCAAGAGACCCAGTACTTC. Amino acid sequence: CASSPTVQETQYF. The full variable domain, in which reference TRBV18 and TRBJ2-5 provide the parts outside the CDR3, is NAGVMQNPRHLVRRRGQEARLRCSPMKGHSHVYWYRQLPEEGLKFMVYLQKENIIDESGMPKERFSAEFPKEGPSILRIQQVVRGDSAAYFCASSPTVQETQYFGPGTRLLVL.

This clonotype has at least ten counts. The J gene is TRBJ2-1, the V gene TRBV6-2 or TRBV6-3; 7 nucleotides align to TRBD1. The CDR3 sequence is 15 residues long. Germline V gene lookup returns CDR1 MNHEY and CDR2 SVGEGT. Losses at the gene ends were 4 bases for V and 6 bases for J; bases not matched to a gene: 9. As DNA, the CDR3 is TGTGCCAGCAGTTTTCGGACAGGCTGGGTCAATGAGCAGTTCTTC. Translating it yields CASSFRTGWVNEQFF.